What follows are 20 T cell receptor beta chains derived from one specimen sequenced in a study of blood T cell repertoires in COVID-19. Generated by immunoSEQ multiplex PCR, the TCRdb table keeps only in-frame clones and is missing some. The data contain some 200,000 clones, around 80% of them singletons. Sequenced input: PBMCs or T cells enriched from blood (not recorded which). These receptors were taken from a woman aged 40 to 50 with acute COVID-19.

The chain is built from TRBV10-1 and TRBJ1-2, with 7 bases lining up with TRBD1. This CDR3 comprises 13 residues. Trimming took 6 bases from V and 3 from J; bases not matched to a gene: 4. Germline V gene data show CDR1 as WNHNN and CDR2 as SYGVQD (reference sequence). CDR3 in amino acids: CASSDRVDYGYTF. The DNA of the CDR3 is TGCGCCAGCAGCGACAGGGTCGACTATGGCTACACCTTC.

The V gene is TRBV5-1, the J gene TRBJ1-5; D remains unclear. Trimming left V 4 bases short and J 0 bases short, with 11 bases between. This CDR3 contains 15 residues. Germline CDR1 is SGHRS and CDR2 is YFSETQ. The CDR3 spells CASSKTGNSNQPQHF. The CDR3 DNA follows: TGCGCCAGCAGCAAAACGGGGAATAGCAATCAGCCCCAGCATTTT.

This chain uses TRBV19 with TRBJ1-2, with a possible D match to TRBD1 (5 bases). This CDR3 spans 15 amino acids. Germline loops: CDR1 LNHDA, CDR2 SQIVND (reference sequence). V gave up 6 bases and J gave up 4 bases, with 18 bases separating them. The CDR3 reads CASSTLRGSVYGYTF. The CDR3 bases are TGTGCCAGTAGCACCCTTAGGGGATCAGTCTATGGCTACACCTTC.

J is TRBJ2-6 and V is TRBV4-3; D unclear. V was trimmed by 7 bases and J by 1 base, leaving 11 bases between them. CDR1 is LGHNA and CDR2 is YSLEER in the germline V gene. The CDR3 contains 15 residues. CDR3 nucleotide sequence: TGCGCCAGCACCTCACTCGGTTCTGGGGCCAACGTCCTGACTTTC. It specifies CASTSLGSGANVLTF.

This clone has more than one count but fewer than ten. V usage is TRBV9 and J usage is TRBJ1-2; D gene ambiguous. CDR1 and CDR2 from the germline V gene are SGDLS and YYNGEE. The CDR3 loop spans 14 amino acids. The V gene lost 0 bases and the J gene lost 6 bases, with 12 bases spanning the gap. CDR3 DNA: TGTGCCAGCAGCGTAGGCACATCGGCGGATGGCTACACCTTC. Protein product: CASSVGTSADGYTF.

This clone was found a few times. The chain links TRBV7-2 to TRBJ1-3; no definite D call. The CDR3 extends over 12 amino acids. Per the germline V gene, CDR1 is SGHTA and CDR2 is FQGNSA. V shed 2 bases and J shed 8 bases, with 7 bases lying between them. CDR3 residues: CASSLFSDTIYF. The CDR3 DNA follows: TGTGCCAGCAGCTTATTTTCGGACACCATATATTTT. Full variable domain (remainder filled in from reference TRBV7-2 and TRBJ1-3): GAGVSQSPSNKVTEKGKDVELRCDPISGHTALYWYRQSLGQGLEFLIYFQGNSAPDKSGLPSDRFSAERTGGSVSTLTIQRTQQEDSAVYLCASSLFSDTIYFGEGSWLTVV.

This clone was observed a single time. The rearrangement uses TRBV7-2 and TRBJ2-7; tentatively, D is TRBD2 (6 bases). Trimming took 5 bases from V and 0 from J, leaving 14 bases between them. Germline CDR1 reads SGHTA; CDR2 reads FQGNSA. The CDR3 is made up of 15 amino acids. CDR3: CASSVNLGLSYEQYF. The CDR3 region has the DNA TGTGCCAGCAGCGTAAACCTGGGACTCTCCTACGAGCAGTACTTC.

This clone appeared once. The chain recombines TRBV28 with TRBJ2-7; D uncertain. Germline V gene lookup returns CDR1 MDHEN and CDR2 SYDVKM. Between the trimmed V and J ends, which lost 6 bases and 2 bases, there was a span of 20 bases. This CDR3 has 16 residues. The DNA for the CDR3 is TGTGCCAGCAGCGCCCTTTCCCCAGGCGCAGCCTACGAGCAGTACTTC. Its translation is CASSALSPGAAYEQYF.

The rearrangement links TRBV2 to TRBJ1-5; 8 nucleotides agree with TRBD1. This CDR3 spans 14 amino acids. CDR1 SNHLY and CDR2 FYNNEI come from the germline V gene. The trim removed 4 bases at V and 6 bases at J, leaving 5 bases unmatched. The chain's CDR3 is CASSGGQGTQPQHF. Here the CDR3 DNA reads TGTGCCAGCAGTGGAGGACAGGGCACTCAGCCCCAGCATTTT.

The chain recombines TRBV27 with TRBJ1-2; 7 bases match TRBD1. Germline assignment: CDR1 MNHEY and CDR2 SMNVEV (reference sequence). This CDR3 contains 14 residues. Trimming at V came to 3 bases and at J to 3 bases, leaving 4 bases not matched to a gene. The CDR3 DNA reads TGTGCCAGCAGTTTCCGGGACAGAGACTATGGCTACACCTTC. Translated, it gives CASSFRDRDYGYTF.

The V call is TRBV5-8, the J call TRBJ2-1; 13 bases map to TRBD2. There are 15 residues in the CDR3. V lost 4 bases to trimming and J lost 7 bases; unmatched junction nucleotides: 5. Germline loops: CDR1 SGHTS, CDR2 YDEGEE. CDR3 DNA sequence: TGTGCCAGCAGCGCGGGGACTAGCGGGAAGAATGAGCAGTTCTTC. Residues: CASSAGTSGKNEQFF.

This clone turned up a few times. The V and J genes are TRBV5-4 and TRBJ2-7, with D possibly TRBD1 on 5 matching bases. CDR3 length: 15 amino acids. Germline V gives CDR1 SGHNT, CDR2 YYREEE (reference sequence). Trimming pared 5 bases from V and 2 bases from J, leaving 17 bases between. The CDR3 sequence is CASRPVLDTTYEQYF. CDR3 sequence (DNA): TGTGCCAGCAGGCCGGTCCTGGACACGACCTACGAGCAGTACTTC.

This clone was seen only a few times. The chain couples TRBV14 to TRBJ2-7; D unresolved. The CDR3 covers 13 residues. The V gene's germline CDR1 is SGHDN and CDR2 FVKESK. V dropped 1 base and J dropped 2 bases, with 6 bases sitting between them. The CDR3 here is CASSQGVPYEQYF. The CDR3 region has the DNA TGTGCCAGCAGCCAAGGAGTTCCCTACGAGCAGTACTTC.

The chain joins TRBV27 to TRBJ2-7, with 8 bases fitting TRBD2. With V trimmed by 5 bases and J by 6 bases, 9 bases remained unmatched. This CDR3 comprises 14 residues. The germline gives CDR1 MNHEY, CDR2 SMNVEV (reference sequence). Written as DNA, the CDR3 is TGTGCCAGCAGTCGGGATCTAGCGGGCCCCGAGCAGTACTTC. Translating gives CASSRDLAGPEQYF.

This clone was recorded once. The CDR3 DNA follows: TGTGCCTGGAGTAGCTTAGCGGGGGGGCCCAACATTCAGTACTTC. This encodes CAWSSLAGGPNIQYF. The rearrangement joins TRBV30 to TRBJ2-4, with 11 bases matching TRBD2. CDR1 and CDR2 from the germline V gene are GTSNPN and SVGIG (reference sequence). The CDR3 covers 15 residues. V lost 2 bases and J lost 7; bases outside the gene matches: 7.

The chain joins TRBV28 to TRBJ1-5; 7 bases map to TRBD1. V lost 7 bases to trimming and J lost 7 bases; unmatched junction nucleotides: 7. Germline V lookup: CDR1 MDHEN, CDR2 SYDVKM. CDR3 size: 13 residues. As DNA, the CDR3 is TGTGCCAGCACTTTGGGGACAGCCCAGCCCCAGCATTTT. Amino acids: CASTLGTAQPQHF.

This clone was seen more than once but under ten times. The V and J genes are TRBV6-5 and TRBJ1-1; TRBD1 is a possible D gene (5 bases). Trimming took off 7 bases at V and 8 bases at J, with 11 bases between the two ends. The CDR3 has 11 residues. Per the germline V gene, CDR1 is MNHEY and CDR2 is SVGAGI. The CDR3 reads CASNGKGEAFF. The DNA for the CDR3 is TGTGCCAGCAATGGTAAGGGGGAAGCTTTCTTT.

This chain connects TRBV6-5 to TRBJ1-2; D gene ambiguous. Germline V lookup: CDR1 MNHEY, CDR2 SVGAGI. The CDR3 totals 14 residues. V was trimmed by 5 bases and J by 6 bases, leaving 16 bases between them. CDR3 coding DNA: TGTGCCAGCAGTCCCTCGGCCAGGAACCATGGCTACACCTTC. Protein sequence: CASSPSARNHGYTF.

This chain uses TRBV11-2 with TRBJ1-2; possible D gene TRBD1, 5 bases. This CDR3 spans 14 amino acids. V shed 1 base and J shed 5 bases, with 11 bases lying between them. Germline V gene data show CDR1 as SGHAT and CDR2 as FQNNGV. The CDR3 loop is CASSLGAGHYGYTF. CDR3 in DNA: TGTGCCAGCAGCTTAGGGGCTGGACATTATGGCTACACCTTC. Full variable domain (rest looked up from reference TRBV11-2 and TRBJ1-2): EAGVAQSPRYKIIEKRQSVAFWCNPISGHATLYWYQQILGQGPKLLIQFQNNGVVDDSQLPKDRFSAERLKGVDSTLKIQPAKLEDSAVYLCASSLGAGHYGYTFGSGTRLTVV.

The chain is built from TRBV30 and TRBJ2-7, with 7 bases matching TRBD2. V dropped 8 bases and J dropped 3; count of bases not matched to a gene: 16. The germline gives CDR1 GTSNPN, CDR2 SVGIG (reference sequence). The CDR3 runs 15 residues. The CDR3 DNA reads as TGTGCCAAAGAAGGCCTGGGGGGGTTTCTCTACGAGCAGTACTTC. Protein sequence: CAKEGLGGFLYEQYF. Supplemented by reference TRBV30 and TRBJ2-7, the full variable domain reads SQTIHQWPATLVQPVGSPLSLECTVEGTSNPNLYWYRQAAGRGLQLLFYSVGIGQISSEVPQNLSASRPQDRQFILSSKKLLLSDSGFYLCAKEGLGGFLYEQYFGPGTRLTVT.